These T cell receptor beta chains were read from a single sample in a study of cytotoxic CD8 clonotypes in ibrutinib-treated CLL. Libraries were prepared by immunoSEQ multiplex PCR; TCRdb keeps only in-frame clonotypes and omits some of them. The table shows 110,000 or so clones, with more than 55% occurring only once. The material was PBMCs, obtained after 24 months of ibrutinib treatment. The receptor set was obtained from a human donor with chronic lymphocytic leukemia. The CDR3 runs from the conserved cysteine through the conserved F or W. A D gene is named only where the DNA matches it firmly. Where a row states a size, it is once, few, many or the class of an expanded clone; other rows omit it.

TRBD1 | - | TRBJ2-1 | TRBV5-1 | TGCGCCAGCAGCCTGGGGACAGGGGACGTCAATGAGCAGTTCTTC | CASSLGTGDVNEQFF
TRBD2 | few | TRBJ2-7 | TRBV5-6 | TGTGCCAGCAGCTTGAGGGTAGCGGGGAAAACCTACGAGCAGTACTTC | CASSLRVAGKTYEQYF
- | few | TRBJ1-4 | TRBV28 | TGTGCCAGCAGTTTACAAAAGGGAAAACTGTTTTTT | CASSLQKGKLFF
- | few | TRBJ1-6 | TRBV6-1 | TGTGCCAGCAACGGCAACAGGGACCTCCACTTT | CASNGNRDLHF
- | few | TRBJ2-6 | TRBV13 | TGTGCCAGCAGCCTATACTCTGGGGCCAACGTCCTGACTTTC | CASSLYSGANVLTF
- | - | TRBJ1-6 | TRBV7-9 | TGTGCCAGCAGTCCCGACAGCACCAATTCACCCCTCCACTTT | CASSPDSTNSPLHF
TRBD1 | - | TRBJ1-5 | TRBV11-2 | TGTGCCAGACTTCAGGGGGGGTATAGCAATCAGCCCCAGCATTTT | CARLQGGYSNQPQHF
- | - | TRBJ1-2 | TRBV30 | TGTGCCTGGAGTGGTAACTCCTATGGCTACACCTTC | CAWSGNSYGYTF
- | - | TRBJ1-6 | TRBV6-5 | TGTGCCAGCAGTTACGGGGGTTATAATTCACCCCTCCACTTT | CASSYGGYNSPLHF
- | - | TRBJ2-3 | TRBV5-1 | TGCGCCAGCAGCTTGATAGCATCCGATACGCAGTATTTT | CASSLIASDTQYF
- | few | TRBJ1-1 | TRBV29-1 | TGCAGCGTCTCCCCTCGGCGGGACACTGAAGCTTTCTTT | CSVSPRRDTEAFF
- | - | TRBJ2-2 | TRBV30 | TGTGCCTGGAGTGCCACGTGGACCGGGGAGCTGTTTTTT | CAWSATWTGELFF
- | - | TRBJ1-2 | TRBV7-8 | TGTGCCAGCAGCTTTTCAGGGGAGTATGGCTACACCTTC | CASSFSGEYGYTF
- | - | TRBJ1-3 | TRBV9 | TGTGCCAGCAGCGTAGCTACCGGGGCTGGAAACACCATATATTTT | CASSVATGAGNTIYF
TRBD2 | - | TRBJ2-1 | TRBV30 | TGTGCCTGGGACCCCTCAAGGGTAGCGGGGGGGCCTCCCGTTGAGCAGTTCTTC | CAWDPSRVAGGPPVEQFF
- | - | TRBJ2-5 | TRBV2 | TGTGCCAGCAGTGTGGGCGGACTCCAAGAGACCCAGTACTTC | CASSVGGLQETQYF
- | - | TRBJ1-6 | TRBV5-1 | TGCGCCAGCGCCCTCGGGGTAGGGCTGAATAATTCACCCCTCCACTTT | CASALGVGLNNSPLHF
- | - | TRBJ1-6 | TRBV2 | TGTGCCAGCAGTGAAGAGGGGCGAAATAATTCACCCCTCCACTTT | CASSEEGRNNSPLHF
- | - | TRBJ1-4 | TRBV7-8 | TGTGCCAGCAGTTACGAAGGGGTGTCTAATGAAAAACTGTTTTTT | CASSYEGVSNEKLFF
- | - | TRBJ2-7 | TRBV27 | TGTGCCAGCAGCCCCAGTTCGGGTGCCTACTACGAGCAGTACTTC | CASSPSSGAYYEQYF
- | - | TRBJ2-5 | TRBV25-1 | TGTGCCAGCAGTGCCCTCGGACAGATACAAGAGACCCAGTACTTC | CASSALGQIQETQYF
- | - | TRBJ2-2 | TRBV10-3 | TGTGCCATCAGGTCGTCCGCGGGACACGGGACGAACACCGGGGAGCTGTTTTTT | CAIRSSAGHGTNTGELFF
TRBD1 | - | TRBJ2-1 | TRBV7-3 | TGTGCCAGCAGCCCGGGGACAGGGAGGGCGGGTGAGCAGTTCTTC | CASSPGTGRAGEQFF
- | few | TRBJ1-6 | TRBV9 | TGTGCCAGCAGCGTAGGCGGGGATAATTCACCCCTCCACTTT | CASSVGGDNSPLHF
TRBD1 | - | TRBJ1-5 | TRBV5-6 | TGTGCCAGCAGCCGCGGACAGGCCAGCAATCAGCCCCAGCATTTT | CASSRGQASNQPQHF
- | few | TRBJ1-6 | TRBV5-4 | TGTGCCAGCAGCGGTATCGCCGGGACGGAAAATTCACCCCTCCACTTT | CASSGIAGTENSPLHF
TRBD1 | - | TRBJ1-1 | TRBV5-6 | TGTGCCAGCAGCTTAGGACAGGGCAGAAAGAACACTGAAGCTTTCTTT | CASSLGQGRKNTEAFF
TRBD2 | few | TRBJ2-3 | TRBV15 | TGTGCCACCAGCGGTAGCGGGGGGAACACAGATACGCAGTATTTT | CATSGSGGNTDTQYF
- | - | TRBJ1-1 | TRBV5-1 | TGCGCCAGCAGCTTGGCGGGGAGTACAGGGACTGAAGCTTTCTTT | CASSLAGSTGTEAFF
- | once | TRBJ2-6 | TRBV6-1 | TGTGCCAGCATCTCCTCTGGGGCCAACGTCCTGACTTTC | CASISSGANVLTF
- | - | TRBJ2-1 | TRBV30 | TGTGCCTGGAACCGGGTCCCTAATAGAGATGAGCAGTTCTTC | CAWNRVPNRDEQFF
- | - | TRBJ2-7 | TRBV30 | TGTGCCTGCCAAAGGCCGGGGTGGAACTCCTACGAGCAGTACTTC | CACQRPGWNSYEQYF
- | - | TRBJ2-5 | TRBV7-2 | TGTGCCAGCAGCCCACCGACAGTAAGGCAAGAGACCCAGTACTTC | CASSPPTVRQETQYF
- | - | TRBJ1-1 | TRBV25-1 | TGTGCCAGCCCCCGACAATGGACTGAAGCTTTCTTT | CASPRQWTEAFF
TRBD1 | - | TRBJ1-2 | TRBV7-9 | TGTGCCAGCAGCCCTACCCCCACAGGGGCCGGGGGCTACACCTTC | CASSPTPTGAGGYTF
TRBD2 | few | TRBJ2-2 | TRBV25-1 | TGTGCCAGCAGTGAAACGGGGGGGCGAACCGGGGAGCTGTTTTTT | CASSETGGRTGELFF
- | few | TRBJ2-4 | TRBV18 | TGTGCCAGCTCACCAGGCTCCGGGGGAAACATTCAGTACTTC | CASSPGSGGNIQYF
- | - | TRBJ1-1 | TRBV5-1 | TGCGCCAGCAGCTTGGATGTGCTAGGCACTGAAGCTTTCTTT | CASSLDVLGTEAFF
TRBD2 | - | TRBJ2-7 | TRBV27 | TGTGCCAGCAGTTTCGGGACTAGCGGGGACTACGAGCAGTACTTC | CASSFGTSGDYEQYF
- | - | TRBJ2-7 | TRBV7-2 | TGTGCCAGCAGGAATCAACGGGGTGCCGACTACGAGCAGTACTTC | CASRNQRGADYEQYF
TRBD1 | - | TRBJ1-4 | TRBV11-3 | TGTGCCAGCAGCTTGGGACAGGGGGCGGCTAATGAAAAACTGTTTTTT | CASSLGQGAANEKLFF